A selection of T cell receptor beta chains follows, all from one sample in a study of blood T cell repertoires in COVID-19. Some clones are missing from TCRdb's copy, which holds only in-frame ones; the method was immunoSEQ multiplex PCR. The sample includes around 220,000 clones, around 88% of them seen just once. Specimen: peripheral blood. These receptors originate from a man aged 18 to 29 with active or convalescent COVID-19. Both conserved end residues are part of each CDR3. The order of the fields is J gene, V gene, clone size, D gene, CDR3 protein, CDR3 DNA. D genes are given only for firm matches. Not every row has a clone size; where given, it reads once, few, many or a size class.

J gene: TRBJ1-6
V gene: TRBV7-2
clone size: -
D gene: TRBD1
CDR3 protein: CASSLAGRQGGSSPLHF
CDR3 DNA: TGTGCCAGCAGCTTAGCGGGGCGACAGGGGGGAAGTTCACCCCTCCACTTT

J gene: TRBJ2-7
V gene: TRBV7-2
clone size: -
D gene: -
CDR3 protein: CASGELPGLIYEQYF
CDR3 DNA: TGTGCCAGCGGCGAGCTACCGGGACTCATCTACGAGCAGTACTTC

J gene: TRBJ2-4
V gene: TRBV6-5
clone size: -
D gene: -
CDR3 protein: CASKAQDSKNIQYF
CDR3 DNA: TGTGCCAGCAAAGCTCAGGATTCGAAAAACATTCAGTACTTC

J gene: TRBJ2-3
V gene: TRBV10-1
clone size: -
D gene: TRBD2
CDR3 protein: CATSGGLAASTDTQYF
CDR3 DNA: TGCGCCACCAGTGGAGGGCTAGCGGCGAGCACAGATACGCAGTATTTT

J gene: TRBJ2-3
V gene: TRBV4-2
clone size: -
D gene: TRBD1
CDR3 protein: CASSQDVRGQIGTQYF
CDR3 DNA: TGTGCCAGCAGCCAAGATGTCAGGGGGCAGATCGGTACGCAGTATTTT

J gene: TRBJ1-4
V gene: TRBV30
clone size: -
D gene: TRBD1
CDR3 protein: CAWSGRDRGRPPNEKLFF
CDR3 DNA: TGTGCCTGGAGTGGTCGGGACAGGGGTCGCCCACCGAATGAAAAACTGTTTTTT

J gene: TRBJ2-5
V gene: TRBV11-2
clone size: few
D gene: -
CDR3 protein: CASSRTVQETQYF
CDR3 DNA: TGTGCCAGCAGCCGGACAGTACAAGAGACCCAGTACTTC

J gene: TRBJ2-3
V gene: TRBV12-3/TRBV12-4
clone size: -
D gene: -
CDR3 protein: CASSRAGDTQYF
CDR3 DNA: TGTGCCAGCAGCAGGGCCGGGGATACGCAGTATTTT

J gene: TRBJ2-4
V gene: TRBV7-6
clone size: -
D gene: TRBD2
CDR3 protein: CASSFYTGGPGESKNIQYF
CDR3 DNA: TGTGCCAGCAGCTTTTATACGGGAGGGCCAGGGGAGTCCAAAAACATTCAGTACTTC

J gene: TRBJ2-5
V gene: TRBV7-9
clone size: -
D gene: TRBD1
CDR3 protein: CASSLGGTGGETQYF
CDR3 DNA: TGTGCCAGCAGCTTAGGGGGGACAGGGGGAGAGACCCAGTACTTC